This T cell receptor beta chain was obtained from a study of T cell changes during pregnancy in multiple sclerosis. Germline V gives CDR1 MNHEY, CDR2 SMNVEV (reference sequence). V dropped 5 bases and J dropped 6; count of bases not matched to a gene: 5. The CDR3 contains 15 residues. Sequencing used immunoSEQ multiplex PCR; TCRdb keeps in-frame clones, though not all of them. The sample contains around 40,000 clones, 85% to 95% of which appear only once. The chain has TRBV27 and TRBJ2-1; 12 positions agree with TRBD2. Sequenced material: CD8+ T cells from peripheral blood mononuclear cells, taken in the third trimester of pregnancy. This sequence originates from a female donor with multiple sclerosis, enrolled in a pregnancy study. The CDR3 DNA sequence: TGTGCCAGCAGTCAGCTAGCGGGGGGGCCCAATGAGCAGTTCTTC. Its protein is CASSQLAGGPNEQFF.